Following are 24 T cell receptor beta chains from one sample sequenced in a study of T-cell memory formation after mild COVID-19. Via MiXCR, TCRdb re-called the 5' RACE reads, giving one row per CDR3 protein. The data contain 450,000 to 650,000 distinct CDR3 sequences, about 20% of them singletons. The specimen was PBMCs or a T cell subset sorted from them (not recorded which). The receptors here all came from an adult woman who had mild COVID-19 (a few samples of this study predate the infection). Cell type and time point are not known.

The V gene is TRBV11-2, the J gene TRBJ2-7; the match to TRBD2 covers 7 bases. J gave up 0 bases and V 5 bases, and 10 bases lay outside the gene matches. CDR1 and CDR2 (germline): SGHAT, FQNNGV. The CDR3 is made up of 16 amino acids. The CDR3 protein is CASSPWGGMSSYEQYF. The CDR3, as DNA: TGTGCCAGCAGCCCCTGGGGGGGGATGAGCTCCTACGAGCAGTACTTC.

The chain combines TRBV4-1 with TRBJ2-7, with D perhaps matching TRBD1 (6 bases). The germline gives CDR1 MGHRA, CDR2 YSYEKL. Trimming left V 5 bases short and J 3 bases short, with 14 bases between. The CDR3 totals 14 residues. The CDR3 DNA is TGCGCCAGCAGCAACCGGGACACGGGCTACGAGCAGTACTTC. It specifies CASSNRDTGYEQYF.

This rearrangement joins TRBV9 to TRBJ1-6; tentative D call: TRBD1 (6 bases). V was shortened by 1 base and J by 6 bases, with 11 bases between the two germline ends. This CDR3 contains 15 residues. Germline V gene sequence: CDR1 SGDLS, CDR2 YYNGEE. The CDR3 nucleotides read TGTGCCAGCAGCGTATTTGGACAGACTAATTCACCCCTCCACTTT. It translates to CASSVFGQTNSPLHF.

This clonotype was recorded a few times. The V gene is TRBV12-3 or TRBV12-4, the J gene TRBJ1-2; the D gene is possibly TRBD1 (5 bases). The CDR3 runs to 14 residues. Trimming cost V 0 bases and J 6 bases, with 11 bases left between them. The CDR3 DNA is TGTGCCAGCAGTTTAGCAGGGGAAGTCAATGGCTACACCTTC. This encodes CASSLAGEVNGYTF.

This clonotype was observed a handful of times. The chain recombines TRBV20-1 with TRBJ1-5; no definite D call. The CDR3 extends over 15 amino acids. Germline assignment: CDR1 DFQATT and CDR2 SNEGSKA (reference sequence). V lost 3 bases, J lost 4 bases, and 16 bases lay in between. The CDR3 protein is CSARPARRRNQPQHF. CDR3 nucleotides: TGCAGTGCTAGGCCCGCCCGGCGCCGGAATCAGCCCCAGCATTTT.

With respect to this clonotype: A far larger clone is only one base removed, so a read error is likely. The chain uses TRBV5-6 and TRBJ2-7; D gene ambiguous. V was shortened by 5 bases and J by 2 bases, with 11 bases between the two germline ends. The germline V gene encodes CDR1 SGHDT and CDR2 YYEEEE. The CDR3 totals 13 residues. The CDR3 DNA follows: TGTGCCAGCAGTATAGGACGGACCTACGAGCAGTACTTC. Its protein product is CASSIGRTYEQYF.

This clonotype was observed a handful of times. The rearrangement joins TRBV4-3 to TRBJ2-5, with 11 bases lining up with TRBD2. Per the germline V gene, CDR1 is LGHNA and CDR2 is YSLEER. V lost 0 bases to trimming and J lost 7 bases; unmatched junction nucleotides: 16. The CDR3 spans 19 residues. In nucleotides, the CDR3 is TGCGCCAGCAGCCAAGATTCCCGCCTAGCGGGAGGAAAGCGGGGGACCCAGTACTTC. This sequence encodes CASSQDSRLAGGKRGTQYF.

CDR3 region: CSVEPGSGNTIYF. For the CDR3, the DNA is TGCAGCGTTGAACCAGGCTCTGGAAACACCATATATTTT. V gene TRBV29-1 combines with J gene TRBJ1-3; the D is unclear. Germline CDR1 SQVTM, CDR2 ANQGSEA. The CDR3 extends over 13 amino acids. Trimming cost V 2 bases and J 0 bases, with 5 bases left between them.

The chain has TRBV24-1 and TRBJ2-1, with D unclear. Per germline, CDR1 KGHDR and CDR2 SFDVKD. There are 12 residues in the CDR3. Trimming shortened V by 4 bases and J by 9 bases, and 9 bases separated the two germline ends. As DNA, the CDR3 is TGTGCCACCAGTGACATCTATGGTGAGCAGTTCTTC. This encodes CATSDIYGEQFF.

The rearrangement joins TRBV24-1 to TRBJ1-2; 9 bases are a match to TRBD1. Germline V gives CDR1 KGHDR, CDR2 SFDVKD. The CDR3 consists of 14 residues. After removal of 3 bases from V and 6 bases from J, the junction contained 4 bases not matched to a gene. CDR3 sequence (DNA): TGTGCCACCAGTGATGCCGGGACAGGGCATGGCTACACCTTC. This translates into CATSDAGTGHGYTF.

V gene TRBV20-1 combines with J gene TRBJ2-3; 7 bases fit TRBD2. The CDR3 covers 19 residues. Per the germline V gene, CDR1 is DFQATT and CDR2 is SNEGSKA (reference sequence). V lost 0 bases, J lost 2 bases, and 17 bases stayed unmatched. The CDR3 reads CSARDVISGLGSITDTQYF. The CDR3 DNA reads as TGCAGTGCTAGAGATGTTATTAGCGGACTAGGCTCGATCACAGATACGCAGTATTTT.

This clonotype was recorded a few times. The V call is TRBV7-3, the J call TRBJ1-2; 10 bases are shared with TRBD1. CDR1 SGHTA and CDR2 FQGTGA come from the germline V gene. Trimming took 5 bases from V and 4 from J; bases not matched to a gene: 7. This CDR3 comprises 15 residues. For the CDR3, the DNA is TGTGCCAGCAGCGCATCGACAGGGGGCGGCTATGGCTACACCTTC. Its protein product is CASSASTGGGYGYTF.

In this sample, this clonotype turned up a few times. The CDR3 here is CASSHSGRRDTQYF. The CDR3 coding sequence is TGTGCCAGCAGCCACAGCGGGAGACGGGATACGCAGTATTTT. The chain joins TRBV3-1 to TRBJ2-3; 8 bases agree with TRBD2. The CDR3 covers 14 residues. Germline values: CDR1 LGHDT, CDR2 YNNKEL (reference sequence). V shed 3 bases and J 6 bases; nucleotides not matched to a gene: 5.

The chain combines TRBV6-2 or TRBV6-3 with TRBJ2-2; TRBD1 or TRBD2 may be the D gene (5 bases each). CDR1 and CDR2 from the germline V gene are MNHEY and SVGEGT. The V end was cut by 6 bases, the J end by 1 base, with 15 bases between. The CDR3 contains 16 residues. The chain's CDR3 is CASRPPGPQNTGELFF. CDR3 DNA sequence: TGTGCCAGCAGACCTCCGGGACCCCAGAACACCGGGGAGCTGTTTTTT.

This clonotype showed up just once. The chain links TRBV20-1 to TRBJ1-2, with a tentative D call TRBD1 (5 bases). The CDR3 covers 14 residues. V was cut by 4 bases and J by 6 bases, with 18 bases left in between. Per germline, CDR1 DFQATT and CDR2 SNEGSKA (reference sequence). CDR3 in DNA: TGCAGTGCTATTCCCACCGGGACGGTTGATGGCTACACCTTC. This encodes CSAIPTGTVDGYTF.

There are many counts of this clonotype. The chain links TRBV24-1 to TRBJ2-5; D uncertain. V lost 0 bases to trimming and J lost 5 bases, with 3 bases between them. The CDR3 consists of 12 residues. Germline V gene lookup returns CDR1 KGHDR and CDR2 SFDVKD. The CDR3 here is CATSDLWETQYF. Written as DNA, the CDR3 is TGTGCCACCAGTGATTTGTGGGAGACCCAGTACTTC.

Remarks on this clonotype: A much larger clone lies a single base off, so this may be a read error. The J gene is TRBJ2-3, the V gene TRBV6-4; 12 nucleotides align to TRBD2. CDR3 size: 15 residues. Germline V gives CDR1 MRHNA, CDR2 SNTAGT. J was trimmed by 4 bases and V by 3 bases; bases with no gene match: 2. The CDR3 region has the DNA TGTGCCAGCAGTGAATCTAGCGGGGGGGCAGATACGCAGTATTTT. It is translated as CASSESSGGADTQYF.

The chain has TRBV13 and TRBJ1-5; the D gene is possibly TRBD1 (5 bases). Per the germline V gene, CDR1 is PRHDT and CDR2 is FYEKMQ (reference sequence). Trimming removed 1 base at V and 11 bases at J, with 12 bases between. This CDR3 spans 13 amino acids. In DNA, the CDR3 is TGTGCCAGCAGCTTAGACCCACGGGGGGCCCAGCATTTT. This codes for CASSLDPRGAQHF.

The sample holds a few counts of this clonotype. This chain connects TRBV29-1 to TRBJ2-2; TRBD1 aligns across 9 bases. The J segment lost 7 bases and the V segment lost 4 bases, leaving 7 bases of the junction unmatched. The length of the CDR3 is 14 residues. Germline lookup yields CDR1 SQVTM and CDR2 ANQGSEA. The DNA for the CDR3 is TGCAGCGTTGTTGGGGACAGGGTGGACGGGGAGCTGTTTTTT. It codes for CSVVGDRVDGELFF.

The rearrangement joins TRBV30 to TRBJ1-2; D is uncertain. The CDR3 is made up of 12 amino acids. Trimming pared 3 bases from V and 5 bases from J, leaving 10 bases between. Germline CDR1 and CDR2: GTSNPN and SVGIG (reference sequence). The CDR3 loop reads CAWRTIQYGYTF. In DNA, the CDR3 is TGTGCCTGGAGGACTATTCAGTATGGCTACACCTTC.

Concerning this clonotype itself: This may be a read error: a much more frequent sequence differs by one nucleotide. The chain uses TRBV5-1 and TRBJ2-1; 9 nucleotides match TRBD1. Per the germline V gene, CDR1 is SGHRS and CDR2 is YFSETQ. This CDR3 is built from 15 residues. CDR3 DNA: TGCGCCAGCAGCCCGGCCGGGACAGGGTACAATGAGAAGTTCTTC. This encodes CASSPAGTGYNEKFF. The variable domain in full, with the rest retrieved from reference TRBV5-1 and TRBJ2-1, is KAGVTQTPRYLIKTRGQQVTLSCSPISGHRSVSWYQQTPGQGLQFLFEYFSETQRNKGNFPGRFSGRQFSNSRSEMNVSTLELGDSALYLCASSPAGTGYNEKFFGPGTRLTVL.

The CDR3 sequence is CASSFPSISGEVPDTQYF. The CDR3 region has the DNA TGTGCCAGCAGCTTCCCAAGTATATCGGGGGAAGTGCCAGATACGCAGTATTTT. V usage is TRBV7-2 and J usage is TRBJ2-3; weak D call: TRBD2 (6 bases). Germline V gene sequence: CDR1 SGHTA, CDR2 FQGNSA. The CDR3 has 18 residues. Trimming shortened V by 3 bases and J by 4 bases, and 23 bases separated the two germline ends.

At least ten counts were recorded for this clonotype. V is TRBV29-1 and J is TRBJ2-2; unclear D gene. V lost 7 bases and J lost 4, with 16 bases in between. Per germline, CDR1 SQVTM and CDR2 ANQGSEA. This CDR3 region has 14 residues. This chain's CDR3 is CSARNASGTGELFF. CDR3 bases: TGCAGCGCCAGGAACGCCTCGGGCACCGGGGAGCTGTTTTTT.

The chain recombines TRBV18 with TRBJ2-7; 7 nucleotides line up with TRBD2. J gave up 0 bases and V 2 bases, and 7 bases lay outside the gene matches. CDR3 length: 16 amino acids. The germline V gene has CDR1 KGHSH and CDR2 LQKENI. The DNA of the CDR3 is TGTGCCAGCTCACCAAGATCTAGCGGTTTCTCCTACGAGCAGTACTTC. Its protein is CASSPRSSGFSYEQYF.